The following is a TCR beta chain sequence with its context. Its antigen remains unidentified. This entry belongs to a study of T cell responses to AZD1222 COVID-19 vaccine. General study results and limits: There were mostly white British donors and more females than males, and clonal diversity was possibly underestimated. Within unmutated variant regions lay the reported targets of nearly half of spike-specific TCRs. Compared with day 0, the breadth and depth of the Spike-specific TCR repertoire rose significantly after two doses of AZD1222.

The CDR3 spans 14 residues. Per germline, CDR1 LGHDT and CDR2 YNNKEL (reference sequence). The germline V and J ends were trimmed by 4 bases and 1 base, with 10 bases remaining between them. Only in-frame clones appear in the TCRdb table, and some are missing; sequencing was by immunoSEQ multiplex PCR. In the table there are about 110,000 clones, 87% of which are singletons. The source of this sequence is an adult in good health. The rearrangement joins TRBV3-1 (or the pseudogene TRBV3-2) to TRBJ2-5; weak D call: TRBD2 (6 bases). The sample consisted of peripheral blood, taken on day 0 of AZD1222 vaccination. The CDR3 loop is CASSLGTSQETQYF. The CDR3 coding sequence is TGTGCCAGCAGCCTTGGGACTTCCCAAGAGACCCAGTACTTC.